This TCR beta chain was found in a study of cytomegalovirus exposure and HLA in healthy donors. Regarding the study as a whole: The study labeled 164 TCR beta chains cytomegalovirus-associated.

Researchers ran the PCR with 60 Vbeta and 13 Jbeta primers. Study processing details: Later, an analysis found roughly 80 million unique TCR beta chains, and about 10 million of these were shared. Measured with immunoSEQ multiplex PCR; TCRdb has only the in-frame clones, and not every one. D and trimming were read from the DNA, whereas the V and J calls and clone size are those reported in that table. This table holds roughly 100,000 clones, more than 60% found once. This CDR3 region has 17 residues. Germline CDR1 reads SGHDT; CDR2 reads YYEEEE. With V trimmed by 3 bases and J by 0 bases, 9 bases remained unmatched. On this clone: Its antigen remains unknown.

The chain joins TRBV5-6 to TRBJ1-3; TRBD1 matches 7 bases. This clonotype was obtained from a man aged 25-45 years in good health and CMV-seronegative. Sample: PBMCs. The CDR3 DNA is TGTGCCAGCAGCTCGAGCGGACAGGAGATCTCTGGAAACACCATATATTTT. It yields the protein CASSSSGQEISGNTIYF. Filled out from reference TRBV5-6 and TRBJ1-3, the complete variable domain reads DAGVTQSPTHLIKTRGQQVTLRCSPKSGHDTVSWYQQALGQGPQFIFQYYEEEERQRGNFPDRFSGHQFPNYSSELNVNALLLGDSALYLCASSSSGQEISGNTIYFGEGSWLTVV.